These T cell receptor beta chains were read from a single sample in a study of T cell clones after liver transplantation. The assay was immunoSEQ multiplex PCR, and TCRdb's table has in-frame clones only and misses some. The repertoire has some 110,000 clones, around 83% of them found once; the top ten carry over 0.9%. The source material was CD4+ T cells from blood, sampled before liver transplant. The receptors stem from a human donor who received a liver transplant. CDR3s include the opening cysteine and the closing phenylalanine or tryptophan. The order of the fields is V gene, clone size, D gene, J gene, CDR3 DNA, CDR3 protein. The D gene is left open where the match is weak. The size field is filled for only some rows; it gives once, few, many or a size class.

TRBV7-3	-	TRBD1	TRBJ1-6	TGTGCCAGCAGCTTAACGGCCAGGGGGTACTCACCCCTCCACTTT	CASSLTARGYSPLHF
TRBV7-3	once	TRBD1	TRBJ2-7	TGTGCCAGCAGCTTAGAGGGGACAGGTCTATACGAGCAGTACTTC	CASSLEGTGLYEQYF
TRBV11-2	-	-	TRBJ2-2	TGTGCCAGCAGAGAAGTAGGGTACACCGGGGAGCTGTTTTTT	CASREVGYTGELFF
TRBV10-3	-	-	TRBJ2-1	TGTGCCATTAGCGGCTCGGCCAATGAGCAGTTCTTC	CAISGSANEQFF
TRBV6-1	-	-	TRBJ1-1	TGTGCCAGCAGTGAAACAGGAGACAACACTGAAGCTTTCTTT	CASSETGDNTEAFF
TRBV19	-	TRBD1	TRBJ2-1	TGTGCCAGTAGTAATCGCCTAAGGGGACAGGGATACGGTGAGCAGTTCTTC	CASSNRLRGQGYGEQFF
TRBV7-3	few	-	TRBJ1-1	TGTGCCAGCAGCTTAAACTCCGGGGCAGGGCGCACTGAAGCTTTCTTT	CASSLNSGAGRTEAFF
TRBV10-3	-	TRBD2	TRBJ2-3	TGTGCCATTGCTCCGGGACTAGCGGGAGCGACAGATACGCAGTATTTT	CAIAPGLAGATDTQYF
TRBV27	-	-	TRBJ2-1	TGTGCCAGCAGTTTATGGTTGCCCCCCAATGAGCAGTTCTTC	CASSLWLPPNEQFF
TRBV19	-	-	TRBJ1-2	TGTGCCAGTAGTATAAGGCAGGGACCTACTAACTATGGCTACACCTTC	CASSIRQGPTNYGYTF
TRBV11-2	-	-	TRBJ2-2	TGTGCCAGCAGCTTAGGGACCGGGGAGCTGTTTTTT	CASSLGTGELFF
TRBV19	-	-	TRBJ2-7	TGTGCCAGTAGTTCAGCCGGGACCTCAGGGGTGCAGTACTTC	CASSSAGTSGVQYF
TRBV28	-	-	TRBJ2-1	TGTGCCAGCAGTTTAGGATTTAGGAGCTCCTACAATGAGCAGTTCTTC	CASSLGFRSSYNEQFF
TRBV18	few	-	TRBJ2-7	TGTGCCAGCTCACCCCGGGGCCTAGAAGAGCAGTACTTC	CASSPRGLEEQYF
TRBV5-1	-	-	TRBJ2-7	TGCGCCAGCAGCTTGGGACAGGCCCAGGTTATCTACGAGCAGTACTTC	CASSLGQAQVIYEQYF
TRBV19	-	-	TRBJ1-1	TGTGCCAGTAGATGGGACCCGCAGAACACTGAAGCTTTCTTT	CASRWDPQNTEAFF
TRBV15	few	-	TRBJ1-1	TGTGCCACCAGCAGAGACAGGGTTCTCTCGGCTGAAGCTTTCTTT	CATSRDRVLSAEAFF
TRBV5-1	-	-	TRBJ2-5	TGCGCCAGCAGCTTGGGACAGGGAGGGACCCAGTACTTC	CASSLGQGGTQYF
TRBV7-9	-	TRBD2	TRBJ2-7	TGTGCCAGCAGCACGGGGACTAACATCGACGAGCAGTACTTC	CASSTGTNIDEQYF
TRBV11-2	-	-	TRBJ2-2	TGTGCCAGCAGCTTAGCCCCTCAAGGGAGGGAGCTGTTTTTT	CASSLAPQGRELFF
TRBV27	-	-	TRBJ1-2	TGTGCCAGCAGTTTCGGGCGGGACTATGGCTACACCTTC	CASSFGRDYGYTF
TRBV30	-	TRBD2	TRBJ2-5	TGTGCCTGGAGTGGGGGACTAGCGGGAGGGCCTGTCGAGACCCAGTACTTC	CAWSGGLAGGPVETQYF
TRBV28	-	-	TRBJ1-1	TGTGCCAGCACAGCAAAGTGGACTGAAGCTTTCTTT	CASTAKWTEAFF